This is a list of T cell receptor beta chains from one sample in a study of cytotoxic CD8 clonotypes in ibrutinib-treated CLL. Some clones are missing from TCRdb's copy, which holds only in-frame ones; the method was immunoSEQ multiplex PCR. The data contain over 100,000 clones, 70% to 90% of them singletons. Sequenced here: PBMCs, sampled after 24 months of ibrutinib treatment. These receptors all come from a human donor with chronic lymphocytic leukemia. Both conserved end residues are part of each CDR3. D genes are given only for firm matches. Rows give clone size only sometimes, using once, few, many, or a class for an expanded clone.

J gene,clone size,V gene,D gene,CDR3 length,CDR3 DNA,CDR3 protein
TRBJ1-1,.,TRBV29-1,.,14,TGCAGCGTTGAAGTCGGGGGCGCAGGCACTGAAGCTTTCTTT,CSVEVGGAGTEAFF
TRBJ1-3,once,TRBV18,TRBD1,20,TGTGCCAGCTCACTCTCGGCGGGACAGAAGACCAGCGCCTCTGGAAACACCATATATTTT,CASSLSAGQKTSASGNTIYF
TRBJ2-7,.,TRBV28,.,12,TGTGCCAGCACCCCCTCAACCTACGAGCAGTACTTC,CASTPSTYEQYF
TRBJ2-7,once,TRBV7-2,.,13,TGTGCCAGCAGCTTCGCAGGAGAATACGAGCAGTACTTC,CASSFAGEYEQYF
TRBJ1-4,few,TRBV28,.,12,TGTGCCAGCAGCTGGCGTCGGGGAGGACTGTTTTTT,CASSWRRGGLFF
TRBJ1-1,.,TRBV18,.,12,TGTGCCAGCTCACCTACAGGGTATGGAGCTTTCTTT,CASSPTGYGAFF
TRBJ2-2,once,TRBV28,.,14,TGTGCCAGCAGCTTTGGGTCTGACACCGGGGAGCTGTTTTTT,CASSFGSDTGELFF
TRBJ1-3,.,TRBV5-4,.,13,TGTGCCAGCAGCTCAACAGGGGGAAACACCATATATTTT,CASSSTGGNTIYF
TRBJ1-1,.,TRBV5-5,.,14,TGTGCCAGCAGCGCGACAGAACAGAACACTGAAGCTTTCTTT,CASSATEQNTEAFF
TRBJ2-7,.,TRBV7-7,TRBD2,17,TGTGCTAGCAGCAGACGACGAGGGACTAGCGGAGGGTACGAGCAGTACTTC,CASSRRRGTSGGYEQYF
TRBJ2-1,.,TRBV4-2,.,15,TGTGCCAGCAGCCAAGAGCCTACTTCCTACAATGAGCAGTTCTTC,CASSQEPTSYNEQFF
TRBJ2-1,.,TRBV28,.,12,TGTGCCAGCAATTGGTACAACAATGAGCAGTTCTTC,CASNWYNNEQFF
TRBJ2-7,.,TRBV5-1,.,14,TGCGCCAGCAGCTTCGACAGGAGCTTTGACGAGCAGTACTTC,CASSFDRSFDEQYF
TRBJ2-5,.,TRBV18,.,11,TGTGCCAGCTCCGCTGAAGAGACCCAGTACTTC,CASSAEETQYF
TRBJ2-7,.,TRBV5-1,.,16,TGCGCCAGCAGCTTGTTGCAGGACCGAATAATCTACGAGCAGTACTTC,CASSLLQDRIIYEQYF
TRBJ2-5,.,TRBV10-3,.,13,TGTGCCATCAGTGCCGAGAACCAAGAGACCCAGTACTTC,CAISAENQETQYF
TRBJ2-7,.,TRBV28,TRBD1,15,TGTGCCAGCAGTTTTGGCCGGGACAGGGTGCAAGAGCAGTACTTC,CASSFGRDRVQEQYF
TRBJ2-7,.,TRBV7-2,.,11,TGTGCCAGCAGCCCCTCCTACGAGCAGTACTTC,CASSPSYEQYF
TRBJ1-1,.,TRBV10-3,.,13,TGTGCCATCAGTGAGGAGGAGGTCACTGAAGCTTTCTTT,CAISEEEVTEAFF
TRBJ2-7,.,TRBV5-4,.,14,TGTGCCAGCAGCCTCCGGGCCACAGGGAACGAGCAGTACTTC,CASSLRATGNEQYF
TRBJ1-6,.,TRBV7-9,.,14,TGTGCCAGCAGCTTAGAGGGGAGAAATTCACCCCTCCACTTT,CASSLEGRNSPLHF
TRBJ1-3,.,TRBV6-1,.,15,TGTGCCAGCAGTGAACCGGGACACTCTGGAAACACCATATATTTT,CASSEPGHSGNTIYF
TRBJ2-5,.,TRBV19,TRBD2,15,TGTGCCAGTAGTACAGAAGGACTAGCGGGGGAGACCCAGTACTTC,CASSTEGLAGETQYF
TRBJ2-2,.,TRBV5-1,TRBD1,16,TGCGCCAGCAGCTTAAGTGGGACAGCGAATACCGGGGAGCTGTTTTTT,CASSLSGTANTGELFF
TRBJ1-2,.,TRBV4-3,.,14,TGCGCCAGCAGCCAAGACAGCGGGAGGTATGGCTACACCTTC,CASSQDSGRYGYTF
TRBJ1-2,.,TRBV2,TRBD1,14,TGTGCCAGCGCCGGGACAGGGACTCGCTATGGCTACACCTTC,CASAGTGTRYGYTF
TRBJ2-5,.,TRBV5-4,TRBD2,16,TGTGCCAGCAGCTTGGTTACTAGCGGGAGCTACGAGACCCAGTACTTC,CASSLVTSGSYETQYF
TRBJ2-7,.,TRBV14,.,15,TGTGCCAGCAGCCGAAGGCAGGGTTACCTTTACGAGCAGTACTTC,CASSRRQGYLYEQYF
TRBJ1-3,.,TRBV28,.,18,TGTGCCAGCAGCCAATGGAGCAGGACCGGTGGCTCTGGAAACACCATATATTTT,CASSQWSRTGGSGNTIYF